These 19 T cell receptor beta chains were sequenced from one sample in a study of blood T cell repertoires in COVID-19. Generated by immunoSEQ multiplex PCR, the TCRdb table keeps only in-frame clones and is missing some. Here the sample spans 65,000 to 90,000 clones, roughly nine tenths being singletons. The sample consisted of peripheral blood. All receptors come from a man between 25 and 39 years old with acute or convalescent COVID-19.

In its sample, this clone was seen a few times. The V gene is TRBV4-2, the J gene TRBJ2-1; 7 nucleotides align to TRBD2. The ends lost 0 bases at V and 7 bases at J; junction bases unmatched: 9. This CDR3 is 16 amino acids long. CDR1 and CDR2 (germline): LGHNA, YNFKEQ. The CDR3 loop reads CASSQDPGGGRNEQFF. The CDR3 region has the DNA TGTGCCAGCAGCCAAGATCCGGGAGGAGGACGAAATGAGCAGTTCTTC.

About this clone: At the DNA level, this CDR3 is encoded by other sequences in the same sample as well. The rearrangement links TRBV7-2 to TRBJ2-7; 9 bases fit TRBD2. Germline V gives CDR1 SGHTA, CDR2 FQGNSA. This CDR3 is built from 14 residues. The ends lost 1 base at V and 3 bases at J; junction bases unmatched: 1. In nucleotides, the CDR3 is TGTGCCAGCAGCTTAGTAGCGGGAGTCTACGAGCAGTACTTC. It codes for CASSLVAGVYEQYF. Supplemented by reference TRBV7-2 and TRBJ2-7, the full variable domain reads GAGVSQSPSNKVTEKGKDVELRCDPISGHTALYWYRQSLGQGLEFLIYFQGNSAPDKSGLPSDRFSAERTGGSVSTLTIQRTQQEDSAVYLCASSLVAGVYEQYFGPGTRLTVT.

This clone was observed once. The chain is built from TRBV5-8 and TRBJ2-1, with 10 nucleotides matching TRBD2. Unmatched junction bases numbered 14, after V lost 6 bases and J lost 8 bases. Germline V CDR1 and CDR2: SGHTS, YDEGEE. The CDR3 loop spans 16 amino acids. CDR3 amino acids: CASTPWEREGLYEQFF. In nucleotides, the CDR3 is TGTGCCAGCACTCCTTGGGAGCGGGAGGGCCTCTATGAGCAGTTCTTC. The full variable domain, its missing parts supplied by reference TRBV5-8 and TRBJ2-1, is EAGVTQSPTHLIKTRGQQATLRCSPISGHTSVYWYQQALGLGLQFLLWYDEGEERNRGNFPPRFSGRQFPNYSSELNVNALELEDSALYLCASTPWEREGLYEQFFGPGTRLTVL.

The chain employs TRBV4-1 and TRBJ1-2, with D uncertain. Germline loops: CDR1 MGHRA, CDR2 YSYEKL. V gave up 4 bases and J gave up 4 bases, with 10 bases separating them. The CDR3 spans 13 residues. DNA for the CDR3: TGCGCCAGCAGCCTGATCGACTCCTATGGCTACACCTTC. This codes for CASSLIDSYGYTF.

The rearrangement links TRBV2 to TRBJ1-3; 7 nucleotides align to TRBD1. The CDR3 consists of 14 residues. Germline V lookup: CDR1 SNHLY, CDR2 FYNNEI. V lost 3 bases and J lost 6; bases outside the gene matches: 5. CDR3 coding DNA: TGTGCCAGCAGTGACAGGCAGGGGGTAAACACCATATATTTT. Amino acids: CASSDRQGVNTIYF.

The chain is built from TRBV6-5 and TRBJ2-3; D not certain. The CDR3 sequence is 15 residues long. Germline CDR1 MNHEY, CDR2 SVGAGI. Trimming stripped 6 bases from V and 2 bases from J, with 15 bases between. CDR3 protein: CASRPLLRYTDTQYF. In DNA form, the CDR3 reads TGTGCCAGCAGACCACTCCTCCGTTACACAGATACGCAGTATTTT.

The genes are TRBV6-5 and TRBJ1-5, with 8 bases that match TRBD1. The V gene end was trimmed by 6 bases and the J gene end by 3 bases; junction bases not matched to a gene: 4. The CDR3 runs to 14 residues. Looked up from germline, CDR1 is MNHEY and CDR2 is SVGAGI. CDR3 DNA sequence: TGTGCCAGCAGGGCGGGACAGGCCAATCAGCCCCAGCATTTT. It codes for CASRAGQANQPQHF.

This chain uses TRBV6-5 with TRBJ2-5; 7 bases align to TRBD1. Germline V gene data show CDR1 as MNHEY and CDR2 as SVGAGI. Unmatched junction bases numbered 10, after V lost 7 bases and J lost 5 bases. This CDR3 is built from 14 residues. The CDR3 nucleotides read TGTGCCAGCACCCCGGGACAGTGGTCGGAGACCCAGTACTTC. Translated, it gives CASTPGQWSETQYF.

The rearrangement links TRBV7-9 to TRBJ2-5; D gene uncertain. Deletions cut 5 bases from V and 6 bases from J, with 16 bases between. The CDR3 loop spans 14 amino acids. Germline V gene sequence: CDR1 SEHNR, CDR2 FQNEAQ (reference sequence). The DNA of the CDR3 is TGTGCCAGCAGCCCTCGGTCCCTGGTGAAGACCCAGTACTTC. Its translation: CASSPRSLVKTQYF.

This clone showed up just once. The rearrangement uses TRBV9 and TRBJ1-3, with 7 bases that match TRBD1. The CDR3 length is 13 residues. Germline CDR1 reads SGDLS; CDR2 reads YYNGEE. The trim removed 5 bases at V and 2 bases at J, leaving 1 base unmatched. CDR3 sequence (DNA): TGTGCCAGCAGGGGGACAGCTGGAAACACCATATATTTT. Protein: CASRGTAGNTIYF. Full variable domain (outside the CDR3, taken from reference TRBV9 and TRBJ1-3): DSGVTQTPKHLITATGQRVTLRCSPRSGDLSVYWYQQSLDQGLQFLIQYYNGEERAKGNILERFSAQQFPDLHSELNLSSLELGDSALYFCASRGTAGNTIYFGEGSWLTVV.

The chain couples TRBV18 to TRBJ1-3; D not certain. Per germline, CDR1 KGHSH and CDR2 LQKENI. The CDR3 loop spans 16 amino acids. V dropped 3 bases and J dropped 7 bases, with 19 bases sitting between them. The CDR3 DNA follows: TGTGCCAGCTCACCGGTCCCGGGAAGCTATCAGAACACCATATATTTT. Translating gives CASSPVPGSYQNTIYF.

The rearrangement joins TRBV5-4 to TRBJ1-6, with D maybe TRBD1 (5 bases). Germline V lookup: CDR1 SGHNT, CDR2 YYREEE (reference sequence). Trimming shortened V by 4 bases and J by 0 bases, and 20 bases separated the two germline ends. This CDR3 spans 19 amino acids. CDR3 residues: CASSRPPGQGSSYNSPLHF. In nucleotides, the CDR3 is TGTGCCAGCAGCCGACCCCCAGGGCAGGGAAGCTCCTATAATTCACCCCTCCACTTT. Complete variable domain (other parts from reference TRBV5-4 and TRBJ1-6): ETGVTQSPTHLIKTRGQQVTLRCSSQSGHNTVSWYQQALGQGPQFIFQYYREEENGRGNFPPRFSGLQFPNYSSELNVNALELDDSALYLCASSRPPGQGSSYNSPLHFGNGTRLTVT.

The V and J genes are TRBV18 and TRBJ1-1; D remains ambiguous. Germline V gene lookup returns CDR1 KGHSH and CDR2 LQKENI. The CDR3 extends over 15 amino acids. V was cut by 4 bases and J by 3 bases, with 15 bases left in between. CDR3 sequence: CASSLQGSGYTEAFF. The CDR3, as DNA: TGTGCCAGCTCACTCCAAGGAAGCGGGTACACTGAAGCTTTCTTT.

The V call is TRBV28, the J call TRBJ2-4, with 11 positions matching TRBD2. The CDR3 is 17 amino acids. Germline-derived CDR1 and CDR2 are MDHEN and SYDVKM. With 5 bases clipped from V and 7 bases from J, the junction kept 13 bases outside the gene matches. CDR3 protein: CASSPADTSGRRNIQYF. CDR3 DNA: TGTGCCAGCAGTCCCGCGGATACTAGCGGGAGACGGAACATTCAGTACTTC.

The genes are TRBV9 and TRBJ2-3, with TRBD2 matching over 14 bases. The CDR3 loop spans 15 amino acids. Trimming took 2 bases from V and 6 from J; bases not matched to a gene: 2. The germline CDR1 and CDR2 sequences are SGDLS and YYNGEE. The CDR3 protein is CASSVGLAGVDTQYF. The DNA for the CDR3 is TGTGCCAGCAGCGTGGGACTAGCGGGAGTGGATACGCAGTATTTT. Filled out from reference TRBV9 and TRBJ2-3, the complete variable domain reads DSGVTQTPKHLITATGQRVTLRCSPRSGDLSVYWYQQSLDQGLQFLIQYYNGEERAKGNILERFSAQQFPDLHSELNLSSLELGDSALYFCASSVGLAGVDTQYFGPGTRLTVL.

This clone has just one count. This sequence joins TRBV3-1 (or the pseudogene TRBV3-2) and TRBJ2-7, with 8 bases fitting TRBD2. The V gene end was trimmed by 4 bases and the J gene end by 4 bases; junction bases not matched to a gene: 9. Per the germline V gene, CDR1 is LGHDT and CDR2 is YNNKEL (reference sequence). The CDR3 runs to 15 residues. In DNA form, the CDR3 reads TGTGCCAGCAGCCCGACCGGACTAGCCTTGTACGAGCAGTACTTC. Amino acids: CASSPTGLALYEQYF.

As DNA, the CDR3 is TGTGCCAGCAGCCAAGATGCGGGAGGGAGCACAGATACGCAGTATTTT. This sequence encodes CASSQDAGGSTDTQYF. The chain couples TRBV4-2 to TRBJ2-3, with TRBD2 matching over 9 bases. The V gene's germline CDR1 is LGHNA and CDR2 YNFKEQ. V lost 0 bases and J lost 0; bases outside the gene matches: 1. This CDR3 region has 16 residues.

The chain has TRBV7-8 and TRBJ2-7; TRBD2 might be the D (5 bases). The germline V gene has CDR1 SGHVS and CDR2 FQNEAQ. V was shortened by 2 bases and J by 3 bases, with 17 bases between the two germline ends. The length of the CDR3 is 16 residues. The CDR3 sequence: CASSLTWTLSGYEQYF. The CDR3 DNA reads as TGTGCCAGCAGCTTAACGTGGACCCTAAGCGGCTACGAGCAGTACTTC.

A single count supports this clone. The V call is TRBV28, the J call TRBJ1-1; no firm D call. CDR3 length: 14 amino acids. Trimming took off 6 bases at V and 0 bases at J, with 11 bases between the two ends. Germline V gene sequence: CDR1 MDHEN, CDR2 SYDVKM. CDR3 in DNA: TGTGCCAGCAGCCTGCAGGTCATGAACACTGAAGCTTTCTTT. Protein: CASSLQVMNTEAFF.